Detailed here is one T cell receptor (beta chain). No antigen is known for it. TCRdb reanalyzed the 5' RACE reads and collapses them to one entry per CDR3 protein, without DNA. This repertoire includes about 160,000 distinct CDR3 sequences. The sample belongs to a study of T cells expressing NK-cell markers. Study overall: Seven of the eight sequenced donors were classified as HCMV-seropositive, and one was classified as seronegative. Study results and caveats: Whether expanded NKG2C-expressing T cell clones recognize HCMV is unknown.

CDR1 and CDR2 (germline): SGHRS, YFSETQ. There are 15 residues in the CDR3. The specimen was blood T cells: a sorted CD56 or NKG2C T cell subset, CD4+ or CD8+ T cells, or bulk PBMC T cells (not recorded which). The receptor comes from a woman between 18 and 70 years old in good health. The J gene is TRBJ2-7, the V gene TRBV5-1; TCRdb returns TRBD1, unconfirmable since there is no DNA. CDR3 sequence reads: CASSLVGTGTYEQYF.